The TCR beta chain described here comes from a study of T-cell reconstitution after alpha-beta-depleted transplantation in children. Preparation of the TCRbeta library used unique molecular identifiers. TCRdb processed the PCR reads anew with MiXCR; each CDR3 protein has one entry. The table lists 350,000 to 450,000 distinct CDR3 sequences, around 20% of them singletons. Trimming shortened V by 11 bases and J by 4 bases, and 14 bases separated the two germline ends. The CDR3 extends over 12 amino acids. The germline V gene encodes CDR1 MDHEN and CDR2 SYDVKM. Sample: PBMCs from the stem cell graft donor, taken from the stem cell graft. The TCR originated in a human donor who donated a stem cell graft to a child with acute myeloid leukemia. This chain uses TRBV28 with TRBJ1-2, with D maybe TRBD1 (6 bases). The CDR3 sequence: CALGGDSYGYTF. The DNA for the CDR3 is TGTGCCCTGGGGGGCGACTCCTATGGCTACACCTTC.